This TCR beta chain stems from a study of blood T cell repertoires in COVID-19. Study-level information: Sites across the United States, Italy and Spain contributed samples from acute and convalescent COVID-19. The cDNA or gDNA used as material had been derived from T cells, B-cell-depleted T cells, or PBMCs.

Germline V lookup: CDR1 LNHDA, CDR2 SQIVND (reference sequence). The J segment lost 5 bases and the V segment lost 3 bases, leaving 5 bases of the junction unmatched. The CDR3 runs 14 residues. Per the study methods: Scientists estimated how many nucleated cells there were by amplifying reference gene primers. The protocol was immunoSEQ multiplex PCR, while the TCRdb copy is restricted to in-frame clones and leaves out a portion. The D gene and trimming were derived from the DNA, and the V and J assignments and clone size from that table. The data show 470,000 or so clones, 75% to 90% seen once. This receptor was identified in a human donor in a cohort sampled during active COVID-19. J is TRBJ1-1 and V is TRBV19; 8 bases line up with TRBD1. The sequenced sample consisted of peripheral blood. The CDR3 region has the DNA TGTGCCAGTAGTATCTCCCGGACAGGGACTGAAGCTTTCTTT. The encoded protein is CASSISRTGTEAFF.